Detailed here is one TCR beta chain. Authors' methods: From reference gene primer amplification, estimates of nucleated cell counts were derived. Method: immunoSEQ multiplex PCR; TCRdb's copy keeps in-frame clones and lacks some. V, J and clone size reflect that table, while D and trimming were determined from the DNA. This sample yields roughly 81,000 clones, of which around nine tenths are seen a single time; 7% to 10% belongs to the top ten. Germline V gene data show CDR1 as SGHRS and CDR2 as YFSETQ. Trimming removed 0 bases from V and 2 bases from J; junction bases left unmatched: 13. This CDR3 is 19 amino acids long. This sample was taken from a study of blood T cell repertoires in COVID-19.

V usage is TRBV5-1 and J usage is TRBJ2-7, with 11 positions matching TRBD2. Sequences were obtained from peripheral blood. The TCR comes from a man in his thirties or forties with acute or convalescent COVID-19. The CDR3 region has the DNA TGCGCCAGCAGCTTGGCCTTGTCTCTAGCGGGAGGTCGGGCCTACGAGCAGTACTTC. Translating gives CASSLALSLAGGRAYEQYF.